The sequence of this T cell receptor beta chain was determined in a study of control samples from healthy donors and cancer patients. A word on this clone: Other DNA sequences from this sample encode an identical CDR3 as well.

The CDR3 is 17 residues long. The germline V gene encodes CDR1 SGHRS and CDR2 YFSETQ. Trimming stripped 3 bases from V and 6 bases from J, with 24 bases between. Produced via immunoSEQ multiplex PCR; TCRdb's table is partial and in-frame only. The table has approximately 50,000 clones, roughly 86% seen once; the top ten hold roughly 13%. The J gene is TRBJ1-2, the V gene TRBV5-1; D possibly corresponds to TRBD1 (6 bases). The clonotype originates from a woman between 55 and 75 years old with lung cancer. Sequencing was performed on PBMCs. CDR3 protein: CASSWGWGRGAEDGYTF. CDR3 DNA sequence: TGCGCCAGCAGCTGGGGGTGGGGGCGGGGCGCAGAGGATGGCTACACCTTC. The complete variable domain, with remaining parts taken from reference TRBV5-1 and TRBJ1-2, reads KAGVTQTPRYLIKTRGQQVTLSCSPISGHRSVSWYQQTPGQGLQFLFEYFSETQRNKGNFPGRFSGRQFSNSRSEMNVSTLELGDSALYLCASSWGWGRGAEDGYTFGSGTRLTVV.